This T cell receptor beta chain was sequenced for a study of post-analysis software for immune sequencing data. TCR beta libraries were prepared from cDNA with unique molecular identifiers. TCRdb processed the PCR reads anew with MiXCR; each CDR3 protein has one entry. The repertoire holds approximately 250,000 distinct CDR3 sequences, with 36% as singletons. Sequencing input: blood. This receptor was identified in a girl between 5 and 17 years old with multiple sclerosis.

CDR3 loop: CASKPTAGGGEQFF. Here the CDR3 DNA reads TGTGCCAGCAAACCCACAGCGGGAGGTGGTGAGCAGTTCTTC. The rearrangement uses TRBV28 and TRBJ2-1; TRBD2 matches at 9 bases. The length of the CDR3 is 14 residues. In germline, CDR1 is MDHEN, CDR2 SYDVKM. The ends lost 7 bases at V and 9 bases at J; junction bases unmatched: 10.